The clone carrying this T cell receptor (beta chain) turned up a few times. The CDR3 has 12 amino acids. Germline CDR1 and CDR2: LNHDA and SQIVND (reference sequence). With V trimmed by 3 bases and J by 13 bases, 5 bases remained unmatched. The data were taken from a study of T cells after yellow fever vaccination. For TCR, cDNA came from 5'RACE template switching, which added a universal primer site and UMIs. TCRdb re-called the 5' RACE reads with MiXCR, one entry per CDR3 protein. The sample lists 350,000 to 450,000 distinct CDR3 sequences, approximately 5.7% seen once, with 15% in the top ten. The source material was PBMCs, sampled 5 days after the yellow fever booster vaccination. The sequence was collected from a man in his thirties or forties who received the YFV17D yellow fever vaccine. The chain couples TRBV19 to TRBJ2-1; 8 nucleotides align to TRBD1. CDR3 in amino acids: CASSMNRGYQFF. CDR3 sequence (DNA): TGTGCCAGTAGTATGAACAGGGGGTACCAGTTCTTC.